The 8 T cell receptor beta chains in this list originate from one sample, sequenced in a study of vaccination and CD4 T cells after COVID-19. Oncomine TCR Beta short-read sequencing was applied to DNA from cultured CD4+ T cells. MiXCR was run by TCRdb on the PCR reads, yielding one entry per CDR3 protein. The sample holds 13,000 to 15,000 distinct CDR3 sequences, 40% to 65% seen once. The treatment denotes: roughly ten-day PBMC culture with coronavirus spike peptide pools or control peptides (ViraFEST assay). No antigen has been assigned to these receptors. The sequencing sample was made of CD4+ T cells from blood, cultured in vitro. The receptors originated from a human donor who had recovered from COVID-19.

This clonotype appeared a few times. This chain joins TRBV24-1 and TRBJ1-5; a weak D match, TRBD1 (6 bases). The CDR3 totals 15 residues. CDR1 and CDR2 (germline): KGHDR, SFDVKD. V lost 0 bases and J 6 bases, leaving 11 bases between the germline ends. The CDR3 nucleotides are TGTGCCACCAGTGATTTGATGGGGGGCTCTCAGCCCCAGCATTTT. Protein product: CATSDLMGGSQPQHF.

CDR3 loop: CASSWLDGGGQPQHF. Here the CDR3 DNA reads TGTGCCAGCAGTTGGTTGGACGGAGGAGGTCAGCCCCAGCATTTT. The V gene is TRBV27, the J gene TRBJ1-5; D ambiguous. The germline V and J ends were trimmed by 4 bases and 6 bases, with 16 bases remaining between them. This CDR3 comprises 15 residues. In germline, CDR1 is MNHEY, CDR2 SMNVEV (reference sequence).

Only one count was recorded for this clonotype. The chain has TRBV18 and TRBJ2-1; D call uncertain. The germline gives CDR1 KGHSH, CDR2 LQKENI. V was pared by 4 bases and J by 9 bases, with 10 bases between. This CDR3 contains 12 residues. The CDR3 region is CASSLDGFEQFF. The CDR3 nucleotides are TGTGCCAGCTCACTTGACGGGTTTGAGCAGTTCTTC.

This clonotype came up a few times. The CDR3 sequence is CASRETGELFF. The CDR3 nucleotides read TGTGCCAGCAGGGAGACCGGGGAGCTGTTTTTT. The V gene is TRBV2, the J gene TRBJ2-2, with unresolved D. There are 11 residues in the CDR3. CDR1 is SNHLY, CDR2 FYNNEI, per germline. Trimming removed 6 bases at V and 5 bases at J, with 4 bases between. The entire variable domain, with the rest obtained from reference TRBV2 and TRBJ2-2, is as follows: EPEVTQTPSHQVTQMGQEVILRCVPISNHLYFYWYRQILGQKVEFLVSFYNNEISEKSEIFDDQFSVERPDGSNFTLKIRSTKLEDSAMYFCASRETGELFFGEGSRLTVL.

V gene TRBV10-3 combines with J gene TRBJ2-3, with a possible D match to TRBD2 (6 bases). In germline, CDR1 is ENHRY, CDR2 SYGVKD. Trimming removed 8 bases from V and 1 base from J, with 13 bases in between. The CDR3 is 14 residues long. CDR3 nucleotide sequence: TGTGCCATCTCCCGGGACTCCCGCACAGATACGCAGTATTTT. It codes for CAISRDSRTDTQYF.

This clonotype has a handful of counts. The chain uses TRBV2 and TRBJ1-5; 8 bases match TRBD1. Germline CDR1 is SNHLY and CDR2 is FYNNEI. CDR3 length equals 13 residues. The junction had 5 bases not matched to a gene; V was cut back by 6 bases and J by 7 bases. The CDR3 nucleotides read TGTGCCAGCAGCGACAGGGGACGACAGCCCCAGCATTTT. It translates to CASSDRGRQPQHF.

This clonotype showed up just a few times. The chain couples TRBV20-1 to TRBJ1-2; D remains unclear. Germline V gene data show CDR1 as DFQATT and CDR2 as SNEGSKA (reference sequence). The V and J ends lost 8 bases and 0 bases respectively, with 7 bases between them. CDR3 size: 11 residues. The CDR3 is CSLQANYGYTF. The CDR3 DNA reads TGCAGTTTGCAAGCTAACTATGGCTACACCTTC.

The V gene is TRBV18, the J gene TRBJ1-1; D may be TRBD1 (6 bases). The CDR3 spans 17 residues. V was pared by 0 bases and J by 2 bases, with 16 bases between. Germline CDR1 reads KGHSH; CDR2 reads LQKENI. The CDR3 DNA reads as TGTGCCAGCTCACCACCGACGTCGGACAGCATCAACACTGAAGCTTTCTTT. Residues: CASSPPTSDSINTEAFF.